This record covers a single TCR beta chain. Its antigen is as yet unknown. PCR involved 60 Vbeta and 13 Jbeta primers. Clones were sequenced by immunoSEQ multiplex PCR, and TCRdb holds only the in-frame ones, with some missing. The profile shows about 120,000 clones, 55% to 75% of them singletons. This sample stems from a study of cytomegalovirus exposure and HLA in healthy donors. Study-level points and caveats: Apparent HLA restriction characterized most CMV-associated TCR beta chains in a later analysis. Listed as cytomegalovirus-associated were around 160 TCR beta chains.

Donors were nominally healthy when sampled, though unrecorded immune exposures were likely. The CDR3 is made up of 14 amino acids. V lost 7 bases and J 4 bases, leaving 14 bases between the germline ends. CDR1 MNHNS and CDR2 SASEGT come from the germline V gene. Sequenced material: PBMCs. The source of this sequence is a middle-aged woman in good health and CMV-seropositive. The J gene is TRBJ1-5, the V gene TRBV6-1, with TRBD1 as a possible D gene (5 bases). The CDR3 bases are TGTGCCAGCATTAGGGGCAGGACGAATCAGCCCCAGCATTTT. Amino acid sequence: CASIRGRTNQPQHF.